The clone carrying this T cell receptor (beta chain) appeared a few times. Library preparation (for TCRbeta) was performed with unique molecular identifiers. TCRdb passed the PCR reads through MiXCR, listing each CDR3 protein once. Here the sample spans about 610,000 distinct CDR3 sequences, roughly a tenth being singletons. The record originates from a study of T-cell reconstitution after alpha-beta-depleted transplantation in children. The CDR3 is 11 amino acids. The germline V and J ends were trimmed by 5 bases and 4 bases, with 6 bases remaining between them. Germline V gene lookup returns CDR1 SGHTA and CDR2 FQGNSA.

The clonotype originates from a human donor who donated a stem cell graft to a child with acute myeloid leukemia. V is TRBV7-2 and J is TRBJ2-7; D not certain. This specimen consisted of PBMCs from the stem cell graft donor, obtained from the stem cell graft. The CDR3 loop reads CASSHMYEQYF. CDR3 coding DNA: TGTGCCAGCAGCCACATGTACGAGCAGTACTTC.